This TCR beta chain comes out of a study of a mutant IDH1 vaccine in newly diagnosed glioma. The wider study: Beforehand, treatment had been radiotherapy, temozolomide, or both; the majority received both.

Points from the study as a whole: Apparently unrelated to pseudoprogression were changes in the top peripheral T cell clonotypes. Vaccine-induced responses were seen in 85% to 95% of patients, spanning several MHC alleles.

CDR1 is SGHVS and CDR2 is FQNEAQ in the germline V gene. The V gene end was trimmed by 3 bases and the J gene end by 14 bases; junction bases not matched to a gene: 6. This CDR3 contains 12 residues. Profiled with immunoSEQ multiplex PCR; TCRdb holds only in-frame clones, not every one. The data show tens of thousands of clones, under 90% seen once. Points on this clone: What it recognizes is unknown.

Time point: week 11, during vaccination. A 20-mer mutant IDH1 peptide at 300 ug was injected subcutaneously with topical imiquimod. This chain connects TRBV7-8 to TRBJ2-1; TRBD1 matches at 8 bases. Source: PBMCs, taken from a glioma patient whose treatment included an IDH1 peptide vaccine. This sequence originates from a man aged 50 to 60 with glioma. CDR3 loop: CASSFGTGGEFF. The CDR3 bases are TGTGCCAGCAGCTTCGGGACAGGAGGGGAGTTCTTC. Full variable domain (remainder filled in from reference TRBV7-8 and TRBJ2-1): GAGVSQSPRYKVAKRGQDVALRCDPISGHVSLFWYQQALGQGPEFLTYFQNEAQLDKSGLPSDRFFAERPEGSVSTLKIQRTQQEDSAVYLCASSFGTGGEFFGPGTRLTVL.